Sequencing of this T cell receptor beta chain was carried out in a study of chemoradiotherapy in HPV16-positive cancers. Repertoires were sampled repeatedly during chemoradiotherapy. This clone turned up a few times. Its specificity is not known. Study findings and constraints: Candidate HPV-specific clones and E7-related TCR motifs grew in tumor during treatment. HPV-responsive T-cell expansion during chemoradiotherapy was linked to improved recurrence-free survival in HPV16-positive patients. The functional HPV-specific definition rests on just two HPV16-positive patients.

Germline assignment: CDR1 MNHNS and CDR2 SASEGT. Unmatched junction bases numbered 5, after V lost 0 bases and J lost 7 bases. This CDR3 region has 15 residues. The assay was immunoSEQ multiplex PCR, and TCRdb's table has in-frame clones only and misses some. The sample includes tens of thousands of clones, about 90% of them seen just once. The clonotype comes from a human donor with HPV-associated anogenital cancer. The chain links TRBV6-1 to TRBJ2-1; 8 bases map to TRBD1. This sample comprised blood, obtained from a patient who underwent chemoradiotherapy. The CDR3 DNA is TGTGCCAGCAGTGAAGCGTTACAGGGGGTGAATGAGCAGTTCTTC. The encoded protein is CASSEALQGVNEQFF.